The rows below give T cell receptor beta chains drawn from one sample of a study of T cells in localized non-small cell lung cancer. Libraries were prepared by immunoSEQ multiplex PCR; TCRdb keeps only in-frame clonotypes and omits some of them. Among about 79,000 clones listed, around 90% were seen once. Here the sequenced sample was peripheral blood, taken before any cancer treatment. The origin of the receptors is a woman aged 40-70 years with stage I squamous cell lung carcinoma. Each CDR3 is given with its conserved first and last residue. Each record gives: clone size, J gene, V gene, D gene, CDR3 DNA, CDR3 protein. A D gene is named only where the DNA matches it firmly. The size field is filled for only some rows; it gives once, few, many or a size class.

NA | TRBJ2-5 | TRBV11-2 | NA | TGTGCCAGCAGCACGCCGGGGGCGCGGGAGACCCAGTACTTC | CASSTPGARETQYF
once | TRBJ2-1 | TRBV5-4 | TRBD2 | TGTGCCAGCAGCTTGGGAGGCGGGGGGGCGGTCAATGAGCAGTTCTTC | CASSLGGGGAVNEQFF
once | TRBJ2-1 | TRBV6-1 | TRBD2 | TGTGCCATCCGCGGGGGGGCGAGGAATGAGCAGTTCTTC | CAIRGGARNEQFF
NA | TRBJ1-2 | TRBV15 | TRBD1 | TGTGCCACCAGTCCCTCAGGGGGCGAAGGCTACACCTTC | CATSPSGGEGYTF
NA | TRBJ1-1 | TRBV5-4 | NA | TGTGCCAGCAGCCCCAGGGGTGGGACTGAAGCTTTCTTT | CASSPRGGTEAFF
NA | TRBJ2-2 | TRBV5-1 | NA | TGCGCCAGCAGCTTGGTGCAGAGTAAAAACACCGGGGAGCTGTTTTTT | CASSLVQSKNTGELFF
NA | TRBJ2-1 | TRBV5-1 | TRBD2 | TGCGCCAGCAGCTTGGAAGGGTACTATAGCGGGGGGACCTACAATGAGCAGTTCTTC | CASSLEGYYSGGTYNEQFF
few | TRBJ1-1 | TRBV5-1 | NA | TGCGCCAGCAGCGCCCTACAGGGAGGAACTGAAGCTTTCTTT | CASSALQGGTEAFF
few | TRBJ2-7 | TRBV6-5 | NA | TGTGCCAGCAGAGGACACTCATCCTACGAGCAGTACTTC | CASRGHSSYEQYF
NA | TRBJ1-2 | TRBV29-1 | NA | TGCAGCGTTTTTTCCACAGCGGACAGTACTAACTATGGCTACACCTTC | CSVFSTADSTNYGYTF
NA | TRBJ2-7 | TRBV5-1 | TRBD2 | TGCGCCAGCAGCCGCGGACGAGCGGGGTACGAGCAGTACTTC | CASSRGRAGYEQYF
NA | TRBJ2-7 | TRBV11-2 | TRBD2 | TGTGCCAGCAGCGAGAGCGGGGGCCGGACAATCTCCTACGAGCAGTACTTC | CASSESGGRTISYEQYF
NA | TRBJ2-7 | TRBV5-1 | NA | TGCGCCAGCAGCTTGCTCCCGGACTCCTACGAGCAGTACTTC | CASSLLPDSYEQYF
NA | TRBJ2-5 | TRBV6-1 | NA | TGTGCCAGCGCCGTGGGGGCCTCATTTCAAGAGACCCAGTACTTC | CASAVGASFQETQYF
NA | TRBJ1-4 | TRBV19 | TRBD1 | TGTGCCAGTAGTAGTTGGGACAGCGAAAAACTGTTTTTT | CASSSWDSEKLFF
NA | TRBJ2-3 | TRBV29-1 | NA | TGCAGCGTTGAGAGTACAGTCACAGATACGCAGTATTTT | CSVESTVTDTQYF
NA | TRBJ2-2 | TRBV7-8 | NA | TGTGCCAGCAGCTTAGACCTCCACGGGGAGCTGTTTTTT | CASSLDLHGELFF
NA | TRBJ2-6 | TRBV14 | NA | TGTGCCAGCAGCCAAGATTGGGGGCGGTTCAAGACTGGGGCCAACGTCCTGACTTTC | CASSQDWGRFKTGANVLTF
NA | TRBJ2-5 | TRBV30 | TRBD1 | TGTGCCTGGAGTGTATCGACAGGGCGAGAGACCCAGTACTTC | CAWSVSTGRETQYF
NA | TRBJ2-7 | TRBV6-6 | TRBD1 | TGTGCCAGCAGTCCCTCCGGGACAGGGGGCTCCTACGAGCAGTACTTC | CASSPSGTGGSYEQYF
NA | TRBJ1-1 | TRBV19 | NA | TGTGCCAGTAGTATGCCCGGGAACACTGAAGCTTTCTTT | CASSMPGNTEAFF
NA | TRBJ2-1 | TRBV9 | NA | TGTGCCAGCAGCGTAGATAGGGGGAACAATGAGCAGTTCTTC | CASSVDRGNNEQFF
NA | TRBJ1-2 | TRBV6-6 | TRBD1 | TGTGCCAGCAGTTCTATACGACAGGGCTCTAACTATGGCTACACCTTC | CASSSIRQGSNYGYTF
NA | TRBJ1-2 | TRBV29-1 | NA | TGCAGCGTAGAATTAGGCTATGGCTACACCTTC | CSVELGYGYTF
NA | TRBJ2-3 | TRBV5-1 | NA | TGCGCCAGCAGCTTGGTGAGGGGAGGCACAGATACGCAGTATTTT | CASSLVRGGTDTQYF
NA | TRBJ1-6 | TRBV7-9 | TRBD1 | TGTGCCAGCAGCTGGGAACTGACAGGGAATAATTCACCCCTCCACTTT | CASSWELTGNNSPLHF
few | TRBJ2-5 | TRBV11-1 | NA | TGTGCCAGCAGCTTAGCGTCTTGGCAGACCGGGACCCAGTACTTC | CASSLASWQTGTQYF
NA | TRBJ1-2 | TRBV5-5 | TRBD1 | TGTGCCAGCAGCTGGGACAGGGGATCAGGTGGCTACACCTTC | CASSWDRGSGGYTF
NA | TRBJ2-7 | TRBV9 | TRBD2 | TGTGCCAGCAGCGTAGGAGGGGCGGGGGGTCACGAGCAGTACTTC | CASSVGGAGGHEQYF
NA | TRBJ1-5 | TRBV7-9 | NA | TGTGCCAGCAGCTCCGCTATGGGTCAGCCCCAGCATTTT | CASSSAMGQPQHF
NA | TRBJ2-2 | TRBV5-1 | TRBD2 | TGCGCCAGCAGCTTGTCGAGCGGGGGTCGCGGGGAGCTGTTTTTT | CASSLSSGGRGELFF
NA | TRBJ1-6 | TRBV6-1 | TRBD1 | TGTGCCAGCAGTGACCGGGACAGGGGAAATTCACCCCTCCACTTT | CASSDRDRGNSPLHF
NA | TRBJ1-1 | TRBV6-5 | NA | TGTGCCAGCAGTTCACCTTTACGGGGTAACACTGAAGCTTTCTTT | CASSSPLRGNTEAFF
NA | TRBJ1-1 | TRBV2 | NA | TGTGCCAGCAGTAGTACAGCCACTGAAGCTTTCTTT | CASSSTATEAFF
NA | TRBJ2-7 | TRBV7-9 | TRBD1 | TGTGCCAGCAGCCCACCGACAGGGAAGAGTTCCCCCTACGAGCAGTACTTC | CASSPPTGKSSPYEQYF
once | TRBJ1-1 | TRBV14 | NA | TGTGCCAGCAAAGGCGATAACACTGAAGCTTTCTTT | CASKGDNTEAFF
NA | TRBJ2-3 | TRBV9 | NA | TGTGCCAGCAGCGCCATGGAGGGCGCAGATACGCAGTATTTT | CASSAMEGADTQYF
NA | TRBJ2-6 | TRBV2 | NA | TGTGCCAGCCAGGGTAGAGGGGCCAACGTCCTGACTTTC | CASQGRGANVLTF
NA | TRBJ2-1 | TRBV12-5 | NA | TGTGCTAGTGGTTTGGCCTCAGGGGCTAGCTCCTACAATGAGCAGTTCTTC | CASGLASGASSYNEQFF
NA | TRBJ1-1 | TRBV6-5 | NA | TGTGCCAGCAAACCGACGGAGACGAACACTGAAGCTTTCTTT | CASKPTETNTEAFF
NA | TRBJ1-2 | TRBV6-6 | NA | TGTGCCAGCAGTTATCTGGGGGACGAGAACACCTTC | CASSYLGDENTF